A selection of T cell receptor beta chains follows, all from one sample in a study of T-cell reconstitution after alpha-beta-depleted transplantation in children. TCRdb recomputed calls from the PCR reads with MiXCR, one row per CDR3 protein. The table lists a few hundred thousand distinct CDR3 sequences, 10% of them singletons. The specimen comprised PBMCs from the stem cell graft donor, sampled from the stem cell graft. These receptors were taken from a human donor who donated a stem cell graft to a child with acute lymphoblastic leukemia. Both conserved end residues are part of each CDR3.

TRBJ2-3 | TRBV9 | 15 | CASSSGVGDRDTQYF
TRBJ1-1 | TRBV10-3 | 15 | CAIRTPGAIYTEAFF
TRBJ2-3 | TRBV6-1 | 15 | CASSKLGGVTDTQYF
TRBJ2-2 | TRBV5-1 | 15 | CASSSLTGVGGELFF
TRBJ1-2 | TRBV2 | 14 | CASSDTGSRQGYTF
TRBJ1-5 | TRBV5-6 | 15 | CASSLQGAGNQPQHF
TRBJ2-7 | TRBV10-3 | 14 | CATALTTGSHEQYF
TRBJ2-7 | TRBV20-1 | 15 | CSARDSGRSLREQYF
TRBJ2-2 | TRBV6-2/TRBV6-3 | 17 | CASSYSYGSENTGELFF
TRBJ1-6 | TRBV5-1 | 15 | CASSLDLGVDSPLHF
TRBJ1-6 | TRBV20-1 | 16 | CSARDLSGNTNSPLHF
TRBJ2-1 | TRBV5-1 | 15 | CASSLEPSGGNEQFF
TRBJ2-1 | TRBV20-1 | 15 | CSASRREGIYNEQFF
TRBJ2-5 | TRBV12-3/TRBV12-4 | 13 | CASRSSHQETQYF
TRBJ1-5 | TRBV15 | 15 | CATSRTVYSNQPQHF
TRBJ2-1 | TRBV24-1 | 15 | CATSHAGPLGNEQFF
TRBJ1-1 | TRBV15 | 13 | CATSKDGPTEAFF
TRBJ2-2 | TRBV20-1 | 14 | CSASPSGKTGELFF
TRBJ2-7 | TRBV10-2 | 11 | CASSDLYEQYF
TRBJ2-5 | TRBV15 | 13 | CATMGTGAETQYF
TRBJ2-1 | TRBV4-3 | 19 | CASSQDFRREGPSYNEQFF
TRBJ2-1 | TRBV4-1 | 17 | CASSQPTGGGPSNEQFF
TRBJ2-5 | TRBV27 | 11 | CASGPQETQYF
TRBJ2-7 | TRBV20-1 | 12 | CSGGRANYEQYF
TRBJ2-6 | TRBV28 | 16 | CASRFRWGGTGSVLTF
TRBJ1-2 | TRBV20-1 | 18 | CSTSRELAPKLENYGYTF
TRBJ1-5 | TRBV4-2 | 16 | CASSQTGDNSNQPQHF
TRBJ1-4 | TRBV7-9 | 15 | CASSLLAATNEKLFF
TRBJ2-3 | TRBV28 | 16 | CASDQNRDRVPDTQYF
TRBJ2-3 | TRBV6-2/TRBV6-3 | 13 | CASRGGSTDTQYF
TRBJ2-2 | TRBV12-3/TRBV12-4 | 16 | CASSLPARLNTGELFF
TRBJ2-7 | TRBV4-1 | 15 | CASSLRTSGRLEQYF
TRBJ2-1 | TRBV9 | 16 | CASSVLEDLPINEQFF